This T cell receptor (beta chain) was captured by sequencing in a study of beta chain features in type 1 diabetes. General study points: Significant though moderate, a shortening of TCRB CDR3s appeared in all four CD4+ subsets of Type 1 diabetes patients.

This clone was found a few times. Its specificity is unknown. Trimming pared 8 bases from V and 8 bases from J, leaving 15 bases between. The CDR3 totals 12 residues. Per germline, CDR1 MNHNS and CDR2 SASEGT. Reverse transcribing all isolated RNA meant expressed TCRB transcripts were sequenced. An average of about 3.57 million reads was obtained for naive, central memory and regulatory T cell samples. Data came from immunoSEQ multiplex PCR; TCRdb stores just in-frame clones and leaves some out. Here the sample spans about 370,000 clones, roughly 9.8% being singletons. The receptor's source is a man aged 25 to 40 with type 1 diabetes. The chain is built from TRBV6-1 and TRBJ2-5; D perhaps matches TRBD1 (6 bases). The sequenced material came from central memory CD4+ T cells from blood. The CDR3 nucleotides are TGTGCCAGCTCCCGGGACACTATTACCCAGTACTTC. Translating gives CASSRDTITQYF.